This TCR beta chain was obtained from a study of shared clonotypes between healthy human individuals. Division of CD4+ cells produced a CD45RA+ naive subset and a CD45RA-negative memory subset. As regards this clone: The antigen is unknown. Other DNA sequences in this specimen translate into the identical CDR3.

Whole-study findings and limits: Rarefaction curves obtained for sorted subsets showed sequencing incomplete despite large depth.

This CDR3 has 12 amino acids. With 4 bases removed from V and 4 bases from J, the gap between germline ends came to 10 bases. Per the germline V gene, CDR1 is SQVTM and CDR2 is ANQGSEA. Some clones are missing from TCRdb's copy, which holds only in-frame ones; the method was immunoSEQ multiplex PCR. The sample shows roughly 2.2 million clones, roughly 92% of them seen only once. The receptor comes from a man aged 18 to 29 in good health. Some clones in this sample may be carry-over from other donors' samples. The V gene is TRBV29-1, the J gene TRBJ1-2, with a weak D call TRBD1 (6 bases). The sequenced sample consisted of naive CD4+ T cells from PBMCs. Subset given: CD45RA+ positively selected. CDR3 sequence: CSVGQGSYGYTF. DNA for the CDR3: TGCAGCGTTGGGCAGGGGAGCTATGGCTACACCTTC.